Here is one T cell receptor beta chain with its context. Antigen unknown. Expressed TCRB transcripts were sequenced because the isolated RNA had all been reverse transcribed beforehand. Repertoires were generated with immunoSEQ multiplex PCR, while TCRdb's copy carries only in-frame clones and drops some. The sample carries about 710,000 clones, around 15% recorded once. This sample is drawn from a study of beta chain features in type 1 diabetes. The study, taken as a whole, reports: Across all four CD4+ subsets, people with type 1 diabetes showed modestly shorter TCRB CDR3s.

Trimming took off 0 bases at V and 2 bases at J, with 14 bases between the two ends. The CDR3 runs 15 residues. Germline CDR1 GTSNPN, CDR2 SVGIG (reference sequence). The specimen sequenced was naive CD4+ T cells from blood. This sequence was found in a man aged 18 to 35 with type 1 diabetes. The chain joins TRBV30 to TRBJ2-7; D may be TRBD1 or TRBD2 (6 bases each). Here the CDR3 reads CAWSVRGEGAYEQYF. DNA for the CDR3: TGTGCCTGGAGTGTAAGGGGGGAAGGGGCCTACGAGCAGTACTTC.